This TCR beta chain is from a study of T cells in localized non-small cell lung cancer. General study results and limits: Without multi-region sequencing, intratumor heterogeneity could not be excluded. The study linked higher blood T cell density to longer overall survival.

The CDR3 contains 17 residues. For this clone: The target antigen is unknown.

Generated by immunoSEQ multiplex PCR, the TCRdb table keeps only in-frame clones and is missing some. Here the sample spans 55,000 or so clones, 80% being singletons. The sample consisted of PBMCs, taken before any cancer treatment. The chain is built from TRBV12-1 and TRBJ2-5. TRBV12-1 is assigned pseudogene status. The TCR sequence derives from a woman aged 40-69 years with stage II lung adenocarcinoma. The CDR3 coding sequence is TGTGCCAGCCCAACCCACCCGGGGACCGGTAACCAAGAGACCCAGTACTTC. This encodes CASPTHPGTGNQETQYF.